The 28 T cell receptor beta chains below come from one sample, sequenced in a study of cytomegalovirus exposure and HLA in healthy donors. It was with 60 Vbeta and 13 Jbeta primers that the PCR ran. Sequencing used immunoSEQ multiplex PCR; TCRdb keeps in-frame clones, though not all of them. The data contain 160,000 or so clones, 60% to 80% of them singletons. The sample taken for sequencing was PBMCs. These receptors all stem from a man between 60 and 75 years old in good health and CMV-seronegative.

V gene TRBV6-4 combines with J gene TRBJ2-2; tentative D call: TRBD2 (5 bases). The CDR3 extends over 14 amino acids. Looked up from germline, CDR1 is MRHNA and CDR2 is SNTAGT. V was cut by 4 bases and J by 4 bases, with 10 bases left in between. CDR3 protein: CASSAGLSTGELFF. The DNA of the CDR3 is TGTGCCAGCAGTGCTGGACTTAGCACCGGGGAGCTGTTTTTT.

This chain uses TRBV7-9 with TRBJ2-3; 8 nucleotides match TRBD2. The CDR3 length is 15 residues. The germline gives CDR1 SEHNR, CDR2 FQNEAQ (reference sequence). V shed 5 bases and J 2 bases; nucleotides not matched to a gene: 6. The CDR3 sequence is CASSPDGGATDTQYF. The CDR3 coding sequence is TGTGCCAGCAGCCCGGACGGGGGGGCCACAGATACGCAGTATTTT.

The genes are TRBV14 and TRBJ2-7; perhaps TRBD1 as D (6 bases). V was cut by 4 bases and J by 1 base, with 11 bases left in between. This CDR3 comprises 14 residues. Germline lookup yields CDR1 SGHDN and CDR2 FVKESK. The CDR3 DNA follows: TGTGCCAGCAGCCTTTATACAGGGTCCTACGAGCAGTACTTC. Protein product: CASSLYTGSYEQYF.

The chain recombines TRBV30 with TRBJ2-7; 8 bases fit TRBD1. The V segment lost 4 bases and the J segment 4 bases; nucleotides outside the gene matches: 9. The V gene's germline CDR1 is GTSNPN and CDR2 SVGIG (reference sequence). The CDR3 extends over 14 amino acids. In DNA, the CDR3 is TGTGCCTGGACACGGACAGGGTACTTTTACGAGCAGTACTTC. Its translation is CAWTRTGYFYEQYF.

V usage is TRBV25-1 and J usage is TRBJ2-2; the match to TRBD1 covers 7 bases. This CDR3 has 17 amino acids. Losses at the gene ends were 1 base for V and 6 bases for J; bases not matched to a gene: 11. Germline V gene data show CDR1 as MGHDK and CDR2 as SYGVNS. This CDR3 reads CASSELEQGILSGELFF. The CDR3 DNA is TGTGCCAGCAGTGAATTAGAACAGGGGATCCTATCCGGGGAGCTGTTTTTT.

The rearrangement uses TRBV6-6 and TRBJ1-2; unclear D gene. This CDR3 has 13 residues. Germline CDR1 and CDR2: MNHNY and SVGAGI (reference sequence). V was shortened by 8 bases and J by 2 bases, with 12 bases between the two germline ends. The CDR3 spells CASRLDENYGYTF. The DNA for the CDR3 is TGTGCCAGCCGGTTAGATGAAAACTATGGCTACACCTTC.

The CDR3 DNA reads as TGCAGCGTAGCCGGACAGGGGGCGGTGGGAGCTTTCTTT. This gives the protein CSVAGQGAVGAFF. V gene TRBV29-1 combines with J gene TRBJ1-1, with 11 bases fitting TRBD1. This CDR3 is built from 13 residues. V was clipped by 6 bases and J by 10 bases; unmatched bases: 10. Germline V gives CDR1 SQVTM, CDR2 ANQGSEA. Full variable domain (missing parts from reference TRBV29-1 and TRBJ1-1): SAVISQKPSRDICQRGTSLTIQCQVDSQVTMMFWYRQQPGQSLTLIATANQGSEATYESGFVIDKFPISRPNLTFSTLTVSNMSPEDSSIYLCSVAGQGAVGAFFGQGTRLTVV.

This chain connects TRBV19 to TRBJ1-1; 8 bases are a match to TRBD1. The CDR3 runs 14 residues. The germline CDR1 and CDR2 sequences are LNHDA and SQIVND (reference sequence). With 4 bases clipped from V and 4 bases from J, the junction kept 5 bases outside the gene matches. The CDR3 coding sequence is TGTGCCAGTAGTAAAGGACAGGGAGGCACTGAAGCTTTCTTT. Translated, it gives CASSKGQGGTEAFF. Full variable domain (missing parts from reference TRBV19 and TRBJ1-1): DGGITQSPKYLFRKEGQNVTLSCEQNLNHDAMYWYRQDPGQGLRLIYYSQIVNDFQKGDIAEGYSVSREKKESFPLTVTSAQKNPTAFYLCASSKGQGGTEAFFGQGTRLTVV.

This chain connects TRBV7-2 to TRBJ2-5; D unresolved. Trimming removed 2 bases from V and 8 bases from J, with 6 bases in between. The CDR3 is 11 residues long. Germline V gene sequence: CDR1 SGHTA, CDR2 FQGNSA. The CDR3 DNA sequence: TGTGCCAGCAGCTTACTAGAAACCCAGTACTTC. Its protein is CASSLLETQYF.

This clone was picked up one time. One end of the junction does not line up with germline, which may come from a read error. The V and J genes are TRBV5-6 and TRBJ1-5; TRBD1 matches at 7 bases. Germline-derived CDR1 and CDR2 are SGHDT and YYEEEE. This CDR3 contains 16 residues. The DNA of the CDR3 is TGTGCCAGCAGCTCGTACAGGGGTGGGGAGGTTCAGCCCCAGAATTTT. Residues: CASSSYRGGEVQPQNF.

The gene calls are TRBV4-2 and TRBJ1-5, with 7 positions matching TRBD1. This CDR3 is built from 19 residues. CDR1 is LGHNA, CDR2 YNFKEQ, per germline. Trimming at V came to 0 bases and at J to 7 bases, leaving 18 bases not matched to a gene. This chain's CDR3 is CASSQDTGAPKSWRQPQHF. The CDR3 coding sequence is TGTGCCAGCAGCCAAGATACAGGGGCACCGAAGTCCTGGAGGCAGCCCCAGCATTTT.

The genes are TRBV18 and TRBJ2-7, with a possible D match to TRBD2 (5 bases). The CDR3 length is 17 residues. V was pared by 6 bases and J by 6 bases, with 27 bases between. CDR1 is KGHSH, CDR2 LQKENI, per germline. As DNA, the CDR3 is TGTGCCAGCTCCCGCGCGCCTTTCGGGGTTGAACTTTCCGAGCAGTACTTC. Translating gives CASSRAPFGVELSEQYF.

This clone has only a few counts. The chain uses TRBV10-2 and TRBJ1-6; TRBD1 aligns across 9 bases. The CDR3 is 15 residues long. Germline lookup yields CDR1 WSHSY and CDR2 SAAADI. J was trimmed by 9 bases and V by 5 bases; bases with no gene match: 8. CDR3 sequence reads: CASSPPGQGTSPLHF. The CDR3 region has the DNA TGCGCCAGCAGTCCCCCGGGACAGGGTACTTCACCCCTCCACTTT.

This chain uses TRBV9 with TRBJ2-3; the match to TRBD2 covers 8 bases. This CDR3 has 14 amino acids. Germline-derived CDR1 and CDR2 are SGDLS and YYNGEE. V lost 3 bases and J lost 4; bases outside the gene matches: 4. The CDR3 spells CASSEPGGADTQYF. In nucleotides, the CDR3 is TGTGCCAGCAGCGAGCCGGGGGGGGCAGATACGCAGTATTTT.

The sample holds a few counts of this clone. The chain uses TRBV15 and TRBJ1-2; tentative D call: TRBD1 (6 bases). This CDR3 comprises 15 residues. Trimming shortened V by 2 bases and J by 7 bases, and 17 bases separated the two germline ends. The germline V gene has CDR1 LNHNV and CDR2 YYDKDF (reference sequence). CDR3: CATSRLGGASGGYTF. Here the CDR3 DNA reads TGTGCCACCAGCAGATTGGGGGGGGCGTCAGGTGGCTACACCTTC.

This clone was seen more than once but under ten times. This CDR3 is CASSLSSEEYF. The CDR3 nucleotides are TGTGCCAGCAGCTTGTCCTCTGAGGAGTACTTC. The chain couples TRBV5-5 to TRBJ2-7; D remains ambiguous. V was shortened by 1 base and J by 11 bases, with 10 bases between the two germline ends. CDR1 and CDR2 from the germline V gene are SGHKS and YYEKEE (reference sequence). This CDR3 has 11 amino acids.

The chain has TRBV10-3 and TRBJ1-5, with 8 nucleotides matching TRBD1. CDR1 and CDR2 (germline): ENHRY, SYGVKD. CDR3 length: 14 amino acids. The V gene end was trimmed by 8 bases and the J gene end by 2 bases; junction bases not matched to a gene: 5. As DNA, the CDR3 is TGTGCCATCGGACAGGGTCTCGGCAATCAGCCCCAGCATTTT. Translating gives CAIGQGLGNQPQHF.

The chain links TRBV6-5 to TRBJ2-7; D might be TRBD1 (5 bases). The CDR3 has 13 amino acids. The V end was cut by 6 bases, the J end by 3 bases, with 12 bases between. Germline assignment: CDR1 MNHEY and CDR2 SVGAGI. The CDR3 loop is CASRPAGYYEQYF. The CDR3 DNA sequence: TGTGCCAGCAGACCCGCAGGGTACTACGAGCAGTACTTC.

The J gene is TRBJ2-1, the V gene TRBV5-1; D perhaps matches TRBD2 (6 bases). This CDR3 is built from 16 residues. The germline gives CDR1 SGHRS, CDR2 YFSETQ. V was trimmed by 6 bases and J by 8 bases, leaving 24 bases between them. The CDR3 DNA is TGCGCCAGCACCTCCCGGGAGCTAGCCTTGGGCGATGAGCAGTTCTTC. It specifies CASTSRELALGDEQFF.

The rearrangement uses TRBV7-3 and TRBJ2-1; the match to TRBD2 covers 13 bases. Germline CDR1 SGHTA, CDR2 FQGTGA. The J segment lost 6 bases and the V segment lost 5 bases, leaving 4 bases of the junction unmatched. The CDR3 totals 15 residues. DNA of the CDR3: TGTGCCAGCAGCCCACGGACTAGCGGGGGCAATGAGCAGTTCTTC. Its translation is CASSPRTSGGNEQFF.

Points on this clone: One end of the junction is discordant with germline, which a read error may explain. The rearrangement uses TRBV27 and TRBJ1-2; 9 bases agree with TRBD1. This CDR3 is 16 amino acids long. The germline V gene has CDR1 MNHEY and CDR2 SMNVEV (reference sequence). The CDR3 sequence: CASSLLGTGSNYGYPF. DNA of the CDR3: TGTGCCAGCAGTTTATTGGGGACAGGGAGTAACTATGGCTACCCCTTC.

CDR3 coding DNA: TGTGCCAGCAGCCTGTCGGGGGCCGGGGAGCTGTTTTTT. Its translation: CASSLSGAGELFF. The chain couples TRBV13 to TRBJ2-2; tentative D call: TRBD2 (6 bases). Germline V gives CDR1 PRHDT, CDR2 FYEKMQ (reference sequence). The V end lost 5 bases, the J end lost 6 bases, and 10 bases lay between the germline ends. The CDR3 contains 13 residues.

About this clone: Different DNA sequences within this sample yield the same CDR3. The V and J genes are TRBV29-1 and TRBJ2-7, with 10 bases fitting TRBD1. The germline V gene has CDR1 SQVTM and CDR2 ANQGSEA. V shed 4 bases and J 2 bases; nucleotides not matched to a gene: 2. CDR3 size: 13 residues. Here the CDR3 reads CSVGDRGTYEQYF. In DNA, the CDR3 is TGCAGCGTTGGGGACAGGGGAACCTACGAGCAGTACTTC.

This chain joins TRBV27 and TRBJ1-2, with 11 positions matching TRBD1. The germline V gene has CDR1 MNHEY and CDR2 SMNVEV (reference sequence). This CDR3 comprises 14 residues. V lost 2 bases, J lost 7 bases, and 3 bases stayed unmatched. CDR3 sequence (DNA): TGTGCCAGCAGTTTAAGGACAGGGGGCTCTGGCTACACCTTC. Its protein product is CASSLRTGGSGYTF.

The chain combines TRBV29-1 with TRBJ2-1; 9 positions agree with TRBD1. This CDR3 has 14 residues. The germline CDR1 and CDR2 sequences are SQVTM and ANQGSEA. V lost 7 bases to trimming and J lost 4 bases; unmatched junction nucleotides: 8. The CDR3 region has the DNA TGCAGCGCTATAGACAGGGGGGTGTACAATGAGCAGTTCTTC. This gives the protein CSAIDRGVYNEQFF.

This clone occurred a few times. The chain is built from TRBV5-5 and TRBJ2-7; D is possibly TRBD2 (6 bases). V was pared by 6 bases and J by 1 base, with 17 bases between. CDR1 and CDR2 (germline): SGHKS, YYEKEE (reference sequence). There are 15 residues in the CDR3. The CDR3 DNA is TGTGCCAGCAACCCAGGGAACCGGGGGTCCTACGAGCAGTACTTC. It specifies CASNPGNRGSYEQYF.

The table lists this clone with a few counts. At one end the junction does not follow the germline gene, possibly because of a read error. V gene TRBV6-1 combines with J gene TRBJ1-2; TRBD1 aligns across 8 bases. This CDR3 spans 15 amino acids. CDR1 is MNHNS and CDR2 is SASEGT in the germline V gene. This CDR3 reads CASSIRQGPTDWYPF. For the CDR3, the DNA is TGTGCCAGCAGTATACGACAGGGGCCGACTGATTGGTACCCCTTC.

J is TRBJ2-7 and V is TRBV5-1; 11 nucleotides match TRBD1. Germline-derived CDR1 and CDR2 are SGHRS and YFSETQ. The CDR3 totals 15 residues. The V segment lost 2 bases and the J segment 4 bases; nucleotides outside the gene matches: 5. The CDR3, as DNA: TGCGCCAGCAGCTTCCGGACAGGGGGCTTTTACGAGCAGTACTTC. Its translation: CASSFRTGGFYEQYF. The full variable domain, its missing parts supplied by reference TRBV5-1 and TRBJ2-7, is KAGVTQTPRYLIKTRGQQVTLSCSPISGHRSVSWYQQTPGQGLQFLFEYFSETQRNKGNFPGRFSGRQFSNSRSEMNVSTLELGDSALYLCASSFRTGGFYEQYFGPGTRLTVT.